The 19 T cell receptor beta chains given below trace back to one sample, sequenced in a study of long-term antiretroviral therapy in people with HIV. At survey level, the immunoSEQ assay was run in its v3.0 version. Produced via immunoSEQ multiplex PCR; TCRdb's table is partial and in-frame only. The sample carries about 31,000 clones, 70% to 80% recorded once. Source: unsorted PBMCs, taken 1.9 years after starting antiretroviral therapy. The receptors derive from a man aged 18 to 29 with HIV.

The chain employs TRBV27 and TRBJ1-2; 9 bases line up with TRBD1. Trimming removed 5 bases from V and 7 bases from J; junction bases left unmatched: 8. From germline, CDR1 is MNHEY and CDR2 SMNVEV (reference sequence). The CDR3 sequence is 14 residues long. The CDR3: CASSLRDRVPGYTF. The CDR3 DNA reads TGTGCCAGCAGTCTCCGGGACAGGGTCCCTGGCTACACCTTC.

This clone showed up just a few times. The CDR3 DNA reads TGTGCCAGCAGTGCTCCCTTAGGAGGGATGATTTACGAGCAGTACTTC. Translated: CASSAPLGGMIYEQYF. This chain links TRBV28 with TRBJ2-7, with TRBD2 as a possible D gene (6 bases). This CDR3 contains 16 residues. The V and J ends lost 5 bases and 4 bases respectively, with 21 bases between them. Germline CDR1 MDHEN, CDR2 SYDVKM.

The chain couples TRBV2 to TRBJ1-1; TRBD1 agrees at 12 bases. In germline, CDR1 is SNHLY, CDR2 FYNNEI. The V segment lost 10 bases and the J segment 7 bases; nucleotides outside the gene matches: 7. The CDR3 is made up of 13 amino acids. CDR3 in amino acids: CATYRDRGLEAFF. CDR3 bases: TGTGCCACCTACAGGGACAGGGGGCTTGAAGCTTTCTTT.

This chain connects TRBV6-5 to TRBJ1-1; D perhaps matches TRBD1 (5 bases). The germline CDR1 and CDR2 sequences are MNHEY and SVGAGI. The CDR3 spans 12 residues. V lost 6 bases and J lost 5, with 10 bases in between. The CDR3 DNA is TGTGCCAGCAGAGCGGAGGGGACTGAAGCTTTCTTT. It encodes CASRAEGTEAFF.

This sequence joins TRBV5-5 and TRBJ2-3; TRBD2 matches 11 bases. Germline CDR1 is SGHKS and CDR2 is YYEKEE (reference sequence). Losses at the gene ends were 6 bases for V and 4 bases for J; bases not matched to a gene: 7. The CDR3 loop spans 15 amino acids. The CDR3 nucleotides read TGTGCCAGCATCGGTCCTAGCGGGGGGCCAGATACGCAGTATTTT. Translated: CASIGPSGGPDTQYF.

The chain links TRBV5-1 to TRBJ1-1; 7 bases fit TRBD1. The length of the CDR3 is 14 residues. V was clipped by 5 bases and J by 4 bases; unmatched bases: 8. Germline CDR1 and CDR2: SGHRS and YFSETQ. The CDR3 DNA reads as TGCGCCAGCAGGAGGGGGCAGGACGGCACTGAAGCTTTCTTT. Translation gives CASRRGQDGTEAFF.

The V gene is TRBV29-1, the J gene TRBJ2-7, with D perhaps assigned TRBD1 or TRBD2 (5 bases each). Trimming left V 3 bases short and J 4 bases short, with 22 bases between. Germline loops: CDR1 SQVTM, CDR2 ANQGSEA. The CDR3 contains 16 residues. CDR3 region: CSVEGINQRGTYEQYV. The CDR3 nucleotides are TGCAGCGTTGAGGGTATTAATCAACGAGGGACGTACGAGCAGTACGTC.

The gene calls are TRBV28 and TRBJ1-6, with D maybe TRBD1 (5 bases). V shed 6 bases and J shed 2 bases, with 11 bases lying between them. The CDR3 runs 15 residues. Germline CDR1 reads MDHEN; CDR2 reads SYDVKM. The CDR3 nucleotides are TGTGCCAGCAGATCCGGGACGGCCTATAATTCACCCCTCCACTTT. It translates to CASRSGTAYNSPLHF.

This rearrangement joins TRBV6-6 to TRBJ2-3; D uncertain. The V gene's germline CDR1 is MNHNY and CDR2 SVGAGI (reference sequence). This CDR3 comprises 16 residues. V shed 6 bases and J shed 2 bases, with 18 bases lying between them. The CDR3 nucleotides read TGTGCCAGCAGCTTAAACGTGATAGAATACACAGATACGCAGTATTTT. Amino acids: CASSLNVIEYTDTQYF.

The chain is built from TRBV5-4 and TRBJ2-5; 7 bases are shared with TRBD2. Germline V CDR1 and CDR2: SGHNT, YYREEE (reference sequence). The CDR3 covers 14 residues. V was clipped by 0 bases and J by 2 bases; unmatched bases: 1. In DNA form, the CDR3 reads TGTGCCAGCAGCTTGGGACTAGCACAAGAGACCCAGTACTTC. Translating gives CASSLGLAQETQYF.

The gene calls are TRBV18 and TRBJ1-1; 7 bases agree with TRBD1. J gave up 5 bases and V 2 bases, and 5 bases lay outside the gene matches. Germline CDR1 KGHSH, CDR2 LQKENI. The CDR3 is 14 amino acids. CDR3 sequence reads: CASSPDRVSTEAFF. CDR3 coding DNA: TGTGCCAGCTCACCAGACAGGGTGAGTACTGAAGCTTTCTTT.

In this sample, this clone turned up a few times. The J gene is TRBJ1-1, the V gene TRBV19, with D perhaps TRBD1 (5 bases). Germline V gene lookup returns CDR1 LNHDA and CDR2 SQIVND (reference sequence). Between the trimmed V and J ends, which lost 5 bases and 3 bases, there was a span of 13 bases. The CDR3 totals 14 residues. This chain's CDR3 is CASSANLGHTEAFF. CDR3 in DNA: TGTGCCAGTAGTGCGAACCTGGGACACACTGAAGCTTTCTTT.

This chain links TRBV7-2 with TRBJ1-4; no firm D call. The germline CDR1 and CDR2 sequences are SGHTA and FQGNSA. The length of the CDR3 is 16 residues. Trimming cost V 2 bases and J 8 bases, with 18 bases left between them. This CDR3 is CASSLNSPRDKEKLFF. The CDR3 bases are TGTGCCAGCAGCTTAAACAGCCCTAGGGATAAGGAAAAACTGTTTTTT.

V is TRBV6-1 and J is TRBJ2-2; D uncertain. The germline V gene encodes CDR1 MNHNS and CDR2 SASEGT. The CDR3 is 13 amino acids. V lost 7 bases, J lost 0 bases, and 6 bases lay in between. The CDR3 loop is CASISSNTGELFF. The DNA of the CDR3 is TGTGCCAGCATCTCGTCGAACACCGGGGAGCTGTTTTTT.

J is TRBJ2-1 and V is TRBV19; TRBD2 matches 12 bases. Looked up from germline, CDR1 is LNHDA and CDR2 is SQIVND (reference sequence). CDR3 length equals 16 residues. With 4 bases clipped from V and 5 bases from J, the junction kept 6 bases outside the gene matches. Here the CDR3 reads CASSTLAGGTHNEQFF. The CDR3 DNA is TGTGCCAGTAGTACGCTAGCGGGGGGGACCCACAATGAGCAGTTCTTC.

V gene TRBV19 combines with J gene TRBJ1-1, with 8 bases matching TRBD1. CDR3 length: 15 residues. Germline V gene data show CDR1 as LNHDA and CDR2 as SQIVND (reference sequence). With 4 bases clipped from V and 1 base from J, the junction kept 5 bases outside the gene matches. CDR3 amino acids: CASSKPQGANTEAFF. The CDR3 DNA reads as TGTGCCAGTAGTAAGCCCCAGGGGGCGAACACTGAAGCTTTCTTT.

The chain recombines TRBV19 with TRBJ1-6; D is unresolved. The CDR3 spans 12 residues. V gave up 7 bases and J gave up 7 bases, with 8 bases separating them. CDR1 and CDR2 from the germline V gene are LNHDA and SQIVND (reference sequence). The CDR3 loop reads CASKGRNSPLHF. The CDR3 coding sequence is TGTGCCAGTAAGGGCAGAAATTCACCCCTCCACTTT.

J is TRBJ2-5 and V is TRBV29-1, with 12 bases identical to TRBD1. Germline V gene data show CDR1 as SQVTM and CDR2 as ANQGSEA. The CDR3 sequence is 16 residues long. After removal of 0 bases from V and 5 bases from J, the junction contained 7 bases not matched to a gene. The chain's CDR3 is CSVEDPGTGGYETQYF. For the CDR3, the DNA is TGCAGCGTTGAAGATCCCGGGACAGGGGGCTACGAGACCCAGTACTTC.

The count of this clone is one. The rearrangement joins TRBV18 to TRBJ2-1; 7 bases map to TRBD2. The CDR3 is 16 residues long. Trimming at V came to 3 bases and at J to 0 bases, leaving 5 bases not matched to a gene. Germline V gives CDR1 KGHSH, CDR2 LQKENI. CDR3 protein: CASSPSGAYSYNEQFF. Written as DNA, the CDR3 is TGTGCCAGCTCACCGAGCGGGGCGTACTCCTACAATGAGCAGTTCTTC.